This T cell receptor beta chain was identified during a study of OX40 agonist ivuxolimab in advanced cancers. Study-level information: Patients received the agonistic anti-OX40 (CD134) antibody ivuxolimab. Among those enrolled, mean age was approximately 60 years (range roughly 23 to 90) and 82.7% were male. Findings of the study overall: Low normalized T-cell clonal expansion was also seen in some nonresponders.

With regard to this clone: Its antigen is not known.

The assay was immunoSEQ multiplex PCR, and TCRdb's table has in-frame clones only and misses some. The sample contains 15,000 to 20,000 clones, around 81% of which appear only once. This receptor was identified in an adult with an advanced solid tumor such as melanoma, head and neck, liver or kidney cancer. The material was CD4+ or CD8+ T cells sorted from blood, obtained in a trial of the OX40 agonist ivuxolimab.

DNA of the CDR3: TGTGCCAGCAGACCGGGACAGCTCCACATGAACACTGAAGCTTTCTTT. It yields the protein CASRPGQLHMNTEAFF. The chain carries TRBV28 and TRBJ1-1, with 7 bases identical to TRBD1. CDR1 is MDHEN, CDR2 SYDVKM, per germline. The CDR3 is 16 amino acids. V shed 6 bases and J 0 bases; nucleotides not matched to a gene: 10.